The rows below give T cell receptor beta chains drawn from one sample of a study of T cell responses to AZD1222 COVID-19 vaccine. Repertoires were generated with immunoSEQ multiplex PCR, while TCRdb's copy carries only in-frame clones and drops some. Among tens of thousands of clones listed, under 95% were seen once. The sequences come from peripheral blood, collected 28 days after the second AZD1222 dose. The receptors were gathered from an adult who received the AZD1222 COVID-19 vaccine. CDR3s include the opening cysteine and the closing phenylalanine or tryptophan. The order of the fields is J gene, V gene, CDR3 protein.

TRBJ1-2 | TRBV27 | CASSLRTNYGYTF
TRBJ2-5 | TRBV5-1 | CASSLDGTLAETQYF
TRBJ1-6 | TRBV12-3/TRBV12-4 | CASRVFSSPLHF
TRBJ1-1 | TRBV6-5 | CASSYSRVGNTEAFF
TRBJ1-4 | TRBV5-1 | CASSLGTGPRKLFF
TRBJ2-3 | TRBV29-1 | CSVGQGGFTDTQYF
TRBJ2-1 | TRBV28 | CASTGGGVAGFIHEQFF
TRBJ2-5 | TRBV3-1/TRBV3-2 | CASSQVLAEKETQYF
TRBJ2-1 | TRBV9 | CASSAKQNRDWSSYNEQFF
TRBJ2-1 | TRBV10-2 | CASKGVTLNNEQFF
TRBJ2-7 | TRBV28 | CASSLGGTTYYEQYF
TRBJ1-3 | TRBV7-6 | CASSLDWGPGNTIYF
TRBJ1-5 | TRBV10-3 | CAISQDRGNQPQHF
TRBJ2-2 | TRBV5-8 | CASSRTNTGELFF
TRBJ1-2 | TRBV29-1 | CSGFGQYGYTF
TRBJ1-6 | TRBV9 | CASNPTGDNSPLHF
TRBJ1-4 | TRBV15 | CATSREPGVNEKLFF
TRBJ2-3 | TRBV11-2 | CASSFPSTDTQYF
TRBJ2-3 | TRBV27 | CASSAPRQGYRPTDTQYF
TRBJ1-1 | TRBV5-6 | CASSPAGGGGTEAFF
TRBJ2-2 | TRBV11-3 | CASSAGTSFTGELFF
TRBJ2-7 | TRBV29-1 | CSVPGLAGEQYF
TRBJ2-3 | TRBV10-3 | CAIGASGITDTQYF
TRBJ2-5 | TRBV6-2/TRBV6-3 | CASSTGQVAETQYF
TRBJ2-4 | TRBV7-8 | CASSLGRRANIQYF
TRBJ2-3 | TRBV3-1/TRBV3-2 | CASSQGWGTDTQYF
TRBJ2-1 | TRBV4-3 | CASSPSWSSYNEQFF
TRBJ2-2 | TRBV28 | CASSTDGNTGELFF
TRBJ2-1 | TRBV4-3 | CASSQGSAGRDEQFF
TRBJ1-1 | TRBV7-9 | CASSRQSLAFF
TRBJ2-5 | TRBV2 | CASSARAGGRETQYF
TRBJ2-5 | TRBV18 | CASSPTGEEQETQYF
TRBJ2-7 | TRBV15 | CATSSIGTRAEQYF
TRBJ1-6 | TRBV3-1/TRBV3-2 | CASSQTAGNSPLHF
TRBJ1-5 | TRBV28 | CASSLYRGHNQPQHF
TRBJ2-4 | TRBV4-1 | CASSQDKGRSDIQYF
TRBJ2-2 | TRBV7-2 | CASSLVGLRRGTGELFF
TRBJ2-2 | TRBV6-2/TRBV6-3 | CASSLLTGELFF
TRBJ2-6 | TRBV15 | CATSRSGSGANVLTF
TRBJ2-7 | TRBV19 | CASSSSGMDGQYF
TRBJ2-7 | TRBV28 | CASSPTGTGFEQYF
TRBJ1-5 | TRBV6-5 | CASRDYQPQHF
TRBJ2-1 | TRBV19 | CASSIQAGLYNEQFF
TRBJ1-4 | TRBV19 | CATTGTEEAKLFF
TRBJ2-7 | TRBV5-1 | CASSLSGLTGEQYF
TRBJ1-1 | TRBV21-1 | CARPGGVSTEAFF